This TCR beta chain was recovered during a study of blood T cell repertoires in COVID-19. Study overall: Sites in the United States, Italy and Spain provided acute and convalescent COVID-19 samples. From T cells, B-cell-depleted T cells, or PBMCs came the material, which was cDNA or gDNA.

As handled by the study authors: Reference gene primer amplification gave nucleated cell count estimates. TCRdb's table, derived via immunoSEQ multiplex PCR, lists solely in-frame clones and lacks some. V and J calls and clone size are as listed in that table; D and trimming were resolved from the DNA. Counted here are around 300,000 clones, over 75% occurring once; the ten biggest clones make up 9.5% to 12%. This CDR3 comprises 14 residues. Germline values: CDR1 LGHDT, CDR2 YNNKEL (reference sequence). Trimming took 4 bases from V and 4 from J, leaving 13 bases between them. Sequencing used peripheral blood. The chain has TRBV3-1 (or the pseudogene TRBV3-2) and TRBJ1-2, with a weak D call TRBD1 (5 bases). This TCR was recovered from a woman in her seventies with acute or convalescent COVID-19. Here the CDR3 DNA reads TGTGCCAGCAGCCCAAGGGGAGGAGGCTATGGCTACACCTTC. Amino acid sequence: CASSPRGGGYGYTF.